This T cell receptor beta chain was captured by sequencing in a study of naive and memory T cell subsets. Cells stained for CD3, CD4, CD8, CD45RA, CD27 and viability were sorted into four CD45RA/CD27 subsets. The beta constant-region primer was an equimolar mix of two oligonucleotides covering TRBC1 and TRBC2. Four rounds of PCR amplified the ligated cDNA using nested alpha and beta constant-region primers plus SP2. TCRdb called the UMI-ligation and nested PCR reads again in MiXCR, with one record for every CDR3 protein. The table includes some 17,000 distinct CDR3 sequences, roughly 8.4% detected once. The sequenced sample was central memory CD8+ T cells from blood. The clonotype was recovered from a human donor in good health.

This chain's CDR3 is CAISEPDTEGDTQYF. The CDR3 DNA follows: TGTGCCATCAGTGAGCCGGACACAGAGGGGGATACGCAGTATTTT. V and J are TRBV10-3 and TRBJ2-3; the D gene could be TRBD1 or TRBD2 (5 bases each). V was trimmed by 2 bases and J by 6 bases, leaving 15 bases between them. The CDR3 runs to 15 residues. The germline gives CDR1 ENHRY, CDR2 SYGVKD.